This T cell receptor (beta chain) was sequenced during a study of shared clonotypes between healthy human individuals. This CDR3 spans 19 amino acids. CDR1 and CDR2 from the germline V gene are LGHNA and YSLEER. Trimming shortened V by 0 bases and J by 3 bases, and 21 bases separated the two germline ends. The protocol was immunoSEQ multiplex PCR, while the TCRdb copy is restricted to in-frame clones and leaves out a portion. This sample carries around 1.9 million clones, roughly 91% of them seen once, and the ten largest clones take around 1.7%. Study-level points and caveats: Collection of samples was limited to blood; tissue repertoires likely differ.

CD8 cells classed as naive were CD45RO-negative and positively selected for CCR7, excluding terminally differentiated effector memory CD45RA+ cells. Worth noting for this clone: Its antigen is unknown.

The sequence came from a man between 18 and 29 years old in good health. Some clones in this sample may be carry-over from other donors' samples. Specimen: naive CD8+ T cells from PBMCs. The V and J genes are TRBV4-3 and TRBJ2-1, with D perhaps TRBD1 or TRBD2 (5 bases each). The CDR3: CASSQERIGAEAYYNEQFF. The CDR3 coding sequence is TGCGCCAGCAGCCAAGAAAGAATCGGGGCCGAGGCCTACTACAATGAGCAGTTCTTC.